In this sample, the clone carrying this TCR beta chain turned up a few times. Unique molecular identifiers tagged the TCRbeta library. TCRdb itself ran the PCR reads through MiXCR, one entry per CDR3 protein. The sample has roughly 500,000 distinct CDR3 sequences, around a third seen once. This specimen comes from a study of T-cell reconstitution after alpha-beta-depleted transplantation in children. The ends lost 7 bases at V and 2 bases at J; junction bases unmatched: 12. Germline assignment: CDR1 DFQATT and CDR2 SNEGSKA (reference sequence). There are 15 residues in the CDR3. Material: PBMCs from the stem cell graft donor, obtained from the stem cell graft. The clonotype was recovered from a human donor who donated a stem cell graft to a child with aplastic anemia. V and J are TRBV20-1 and TRBJ2-7; TRBD2 matches 9 bases. Here the CDR3 reads CSVIDPGLAPYEQYF. The CDR3 nucleotides are TGCAGTGTGATAGACCCGGGACTAGCTCCCTACGAGCAGTACTTC.